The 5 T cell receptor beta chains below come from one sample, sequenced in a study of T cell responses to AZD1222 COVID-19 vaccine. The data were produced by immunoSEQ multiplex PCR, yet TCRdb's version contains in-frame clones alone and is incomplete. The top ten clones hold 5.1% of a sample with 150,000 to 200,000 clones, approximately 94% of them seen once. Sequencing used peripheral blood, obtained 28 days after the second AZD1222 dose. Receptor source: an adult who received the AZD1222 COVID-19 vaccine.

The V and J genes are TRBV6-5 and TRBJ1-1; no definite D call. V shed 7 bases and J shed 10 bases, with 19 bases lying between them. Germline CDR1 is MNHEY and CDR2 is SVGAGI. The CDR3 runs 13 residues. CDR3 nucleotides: TGTGCCAGCACCCCTGACCCCGCGGGAGGAGCTTTCTTT. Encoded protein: CASTPDPAGGAFF.

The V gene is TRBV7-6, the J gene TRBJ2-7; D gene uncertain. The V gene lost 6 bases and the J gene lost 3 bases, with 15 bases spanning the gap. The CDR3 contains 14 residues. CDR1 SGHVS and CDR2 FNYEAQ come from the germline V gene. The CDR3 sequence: CASSQTAVVYEQYF. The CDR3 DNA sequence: TGTGCCAGCAGTCAGACGGCCGTGGTCTACGAGCAGTACTTC.

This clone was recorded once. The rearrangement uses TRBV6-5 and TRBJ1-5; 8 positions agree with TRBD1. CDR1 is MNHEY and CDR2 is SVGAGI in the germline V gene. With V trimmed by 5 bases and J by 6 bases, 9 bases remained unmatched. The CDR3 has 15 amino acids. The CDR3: CASSPLGTGSQPQHF. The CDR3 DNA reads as TGTGCCAGCAGTCCCCTAGGGACAGGATCTCAGCCCCAGCATTTT.

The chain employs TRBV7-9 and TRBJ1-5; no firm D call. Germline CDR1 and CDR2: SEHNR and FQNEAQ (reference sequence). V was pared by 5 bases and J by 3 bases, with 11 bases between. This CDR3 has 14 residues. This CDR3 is CASSPPGLNQPQHF. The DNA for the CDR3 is TGTGCCAGCAGCCCCCCCGGGCTCAATCAGCCCCAGCATTTT. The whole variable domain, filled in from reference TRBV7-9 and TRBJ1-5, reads DTGVSQNPRHKITKRGQNVTFRCDPISEHNRLYWYRQTLGQGPEFLTYFQNEAQLEKSRLLSDRFSAERPKGSFSTLEIQRTEQGDSAMYLCASSPPGLNQPQHFGDGTRLSIL.

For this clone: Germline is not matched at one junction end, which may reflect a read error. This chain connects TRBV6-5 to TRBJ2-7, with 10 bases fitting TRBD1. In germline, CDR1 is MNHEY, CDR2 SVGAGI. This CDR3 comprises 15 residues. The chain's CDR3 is CASSHSGQGSYEQYF. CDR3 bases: TGTGCCAGCAGTCACTCGGGACAGGGGTCCTACGAGCAGTACTTC.